These 5 T cell receptor beta chains originate from one sample sequenced in a study of T cell responses to AZD1222 COVID-19 vaccine. Sequencing used immunoSEQ multiplex PCR; TCRdb keeps in-frame clones, though not all of them. Among tens of thousands of clones, about nine tenths were seen once, and the ten largest hold less than 8.5%. The specimen was peripheral blood, collected 28 days after the second AZD1222 dose. All receptors come from an adult who received the AZD1222 COVID-19 vaccine.

This chain uses TRBV6-1 with TRBJ1-1, with D maybe TRBD1 (5 bases). V shed 0 bases and J shed 3 bases, with 20 bases lying between them. There are 18 residues in the CDR3. Looked up from germline, CDR1 is MNHNS and CDR2 is SASEGT. The CDR3 nucleotides read TGTGCCAGCAGTGAAGCTTCGGGGGATGTCATCAATGACACTGAAGCTTTCTTT. It yields the protein CASSEASGDVINDTEAFF.

This chain uses TRBV3-1 (or the pseudogene TRBV3-2) with TRBJ1-4; D perhaps matches TRBD1 (5 bases). The length of the CDR3 is 15 residues. Germline CDR1 is LGHDT and CDR2 is YNNKEL (reference sequence). V lost 5 bases and J 9 bases, leaving 19 bases between the germline ends. CDR3 residues: CASSYGQGSAQKLFF. DNA for the CDR3: TGTGCCAGCAGCTATGGCCAGGGTTCCGCCCAAAAACTGTTTTTT.

J is TRBJ1-1 and V is TRBV15; perhaps TRBD1 as D (6 bases). The CDR3 is 13 residues long. Trimming removed 0 bases at V and 5 bases at J, with 7 bases between. Per the germline V gene, CDR1 is LNHNV and CDR2 is YYDKDF (reference sequence). CDR3 protein: CATSRDRGTEAFF. DNA of the CDR3: TGTGCCACCAGCAGAGACAGGGGAACTGAAGCTTTCTTT.

The V gene is TRBV21-1, the J gene TRBJ2-2; the table's D call TRBD2 went unverified against the DNA. TRBV21-1 is tagged as a pseudogene. The length of the CDR3 is 11 residues. CDR3 loop: CASRVAGGKVF. CDR3 DNA: TGTGCCAGCAGGGTAGCGGGAGGGAAGGTTTTT.

V usage is TRBV13 and J usage is TRBJ2-3, with D unclear. Trimming removed 6 bases at V and 1 base at J, with 11 bases between. Germline V gives CDR1 PRHDT, CDR2 FYEKMQ (reference sequence). The CDR3 is 14 residues long. This CDR3 reads CASRTARGTDTQYF. The CDR3 DNA sequence: TGTGCCAGCAGAACGGCACGGGGCACAGATACGCAGTATTTT.